This TCR beta chain was sequenced in a study of T cell changes during pregnancy in multiple sclerosis. Germline loops: CDR1 KGHSH, CDR2 LQKENI. The V end was cut by 3 bases, the J end by 3 bases, with 14 bases between. The CDR3 has 15 amino acids. TCRdb's table, derived via immunoSEQ multiplex PCR, lists solely in-frame clones and lacks some. This table holds about 66,000 clones, 90% found once. The rearrangement uses TRBV18 and TRBJ2-5; D is possibly TRBD2 (6 bases). This receptor was identified in a female donor with multiple sclerosis, enrolled in a pregnancy study. The specimen comprised peripheral blood, sampled in the third trimester of pregnancy. As DNA, the CDR3 is TGTGCCAGCTCACCGGTAACGGGAGCGAAAGAGACCCAGTACTTC. Translating gives CASSPVTGAKETQYF. The full variable domain, rest sourced from reference TRBV18 and TRBJ2-5, is NAGVMQNPRHLVRRRGQEARLRCSPMKGHSHVYWYRQLPEEGLKFMVYLQKENIIDESGMPKERFSAEFPKEGPSILRIQQVVRGDSAAYFCASSPVTGAKETQYFGPGTRLLVL.